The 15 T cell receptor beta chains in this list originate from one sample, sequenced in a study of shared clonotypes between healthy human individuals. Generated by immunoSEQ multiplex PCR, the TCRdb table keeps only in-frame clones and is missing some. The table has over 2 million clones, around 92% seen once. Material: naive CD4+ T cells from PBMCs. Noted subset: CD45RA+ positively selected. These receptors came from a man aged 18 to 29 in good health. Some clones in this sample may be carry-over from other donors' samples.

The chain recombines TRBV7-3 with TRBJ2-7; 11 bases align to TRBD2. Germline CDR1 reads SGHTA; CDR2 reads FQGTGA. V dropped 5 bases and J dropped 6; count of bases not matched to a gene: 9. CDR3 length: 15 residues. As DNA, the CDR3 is TGTGCCAGCAGCGGATCTAGCGGGAGGCGCCTCGAGCAGTACTTC. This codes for CASSGSSGRRLEQYF. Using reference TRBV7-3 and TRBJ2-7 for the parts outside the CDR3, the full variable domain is GAGVSQTPSNKVTEKGKYVELRCDPISGHTALYWYRQSLGQGPEFLIYFQGTGAADDSGLPNDRFFAVRPEGSVSTLKIQRTERGDSAVYLCASSGSSGRRLEQYFGPGTRLTVT.

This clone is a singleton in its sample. The CDR3 loop is CASSLSTSLNTGELFF. CDR3 nucleotide sequence: TGTGCCAGCAGCCTTTCTACTAGCTTGAACACCGGGGAGCTGTTTTTT. This rearrangement joins TRBV7-3 to TRBJ2-2, with a possible D match to TRBD2 (6 bases). Germline CDR1 is SGHTA and CDR2 is FQGTGA. The CDR3 length is 16 residues. V shed 5 bases and J shed 1 base, with 14 bases lying between them.

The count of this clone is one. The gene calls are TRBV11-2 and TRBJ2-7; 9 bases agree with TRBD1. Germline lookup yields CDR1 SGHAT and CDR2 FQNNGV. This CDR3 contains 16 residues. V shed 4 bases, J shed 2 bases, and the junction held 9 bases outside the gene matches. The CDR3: CASSWRDRALTYEQYF. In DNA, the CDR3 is TGTGCCAGCAGCTGGCGGGACAGGGCTTTAACCTACGAGCAGTACTTC.

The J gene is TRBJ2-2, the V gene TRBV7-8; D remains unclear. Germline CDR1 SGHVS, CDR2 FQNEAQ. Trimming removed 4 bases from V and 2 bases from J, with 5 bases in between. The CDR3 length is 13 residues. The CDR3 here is CASSSTNTGELFF. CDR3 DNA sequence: TGTGCCAGCAGCTCGACTAACACCGGGGAGCTGTTTTTT.

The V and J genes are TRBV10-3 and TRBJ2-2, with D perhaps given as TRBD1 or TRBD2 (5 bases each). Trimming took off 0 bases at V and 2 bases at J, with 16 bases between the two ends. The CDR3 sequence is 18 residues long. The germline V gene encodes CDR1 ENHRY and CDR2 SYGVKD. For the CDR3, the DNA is TGTGCCATCAGTGAGTCGACAGCGGCAGGGCCAAACACCGGGGAGCTGTTTTTT. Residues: CAISESTAAGPNTGELFF.

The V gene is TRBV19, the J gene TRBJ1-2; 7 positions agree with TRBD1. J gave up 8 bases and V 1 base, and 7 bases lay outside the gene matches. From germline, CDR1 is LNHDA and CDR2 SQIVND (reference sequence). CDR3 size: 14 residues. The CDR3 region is CASSIGDRAFGYTF. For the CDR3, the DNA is TGTGCCAGTAGTATAGGAGACAGGGCATTCGGCTACACCTTC.

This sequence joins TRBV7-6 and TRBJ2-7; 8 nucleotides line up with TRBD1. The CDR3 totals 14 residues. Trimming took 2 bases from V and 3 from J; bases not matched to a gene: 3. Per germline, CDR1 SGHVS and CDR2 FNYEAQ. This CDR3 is CASSLQGARYEQYF. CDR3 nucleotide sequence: TGTGCCAGCAGCTTACAGGGGGCCCGCTACGAGCAGTACTTC.

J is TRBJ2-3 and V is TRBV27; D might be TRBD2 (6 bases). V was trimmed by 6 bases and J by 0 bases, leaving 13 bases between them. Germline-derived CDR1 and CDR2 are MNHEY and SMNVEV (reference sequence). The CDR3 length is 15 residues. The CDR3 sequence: CASSWGGASTDTQYF. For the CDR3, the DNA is TGTGCCAGCAGCTGGGGAGGCGCTAGCACAGATACGCAGTATTTT.

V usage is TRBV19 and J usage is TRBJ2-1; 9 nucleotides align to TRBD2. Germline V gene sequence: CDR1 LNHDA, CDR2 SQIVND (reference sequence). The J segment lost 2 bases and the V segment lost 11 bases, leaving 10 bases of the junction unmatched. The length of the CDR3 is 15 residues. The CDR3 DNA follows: TGTGCCGCTGGGGGCGGGAGGGCAGCCTACAATGAGCAGTTCTTC. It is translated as CAAGGGRAAYNEQFF.

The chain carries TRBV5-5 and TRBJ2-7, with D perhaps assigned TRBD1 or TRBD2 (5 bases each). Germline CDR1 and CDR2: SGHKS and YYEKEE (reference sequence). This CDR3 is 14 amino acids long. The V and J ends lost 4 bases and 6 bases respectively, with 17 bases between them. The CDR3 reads CASSPGTGASEQYF. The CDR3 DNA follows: TGTGCCAGCAGCCCCGGGACGGGTGCTTCCGAGCAGTACTTC.

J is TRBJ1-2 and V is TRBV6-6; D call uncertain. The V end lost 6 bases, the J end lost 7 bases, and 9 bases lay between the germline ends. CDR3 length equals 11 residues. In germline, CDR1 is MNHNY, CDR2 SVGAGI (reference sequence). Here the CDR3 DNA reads TGTGCCAGCAGCTCAGGCTCTGGCTACACCTTC. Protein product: CASSSGSGYTF.

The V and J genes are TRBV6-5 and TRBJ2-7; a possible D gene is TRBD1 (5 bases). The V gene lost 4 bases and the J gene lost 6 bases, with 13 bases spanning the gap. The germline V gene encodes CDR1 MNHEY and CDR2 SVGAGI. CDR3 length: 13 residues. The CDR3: CASSFGAGSEQYF. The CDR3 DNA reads TGTGCCAGCAGTTTTGGGGCAGGGTCCGAGCAGTACTTC.

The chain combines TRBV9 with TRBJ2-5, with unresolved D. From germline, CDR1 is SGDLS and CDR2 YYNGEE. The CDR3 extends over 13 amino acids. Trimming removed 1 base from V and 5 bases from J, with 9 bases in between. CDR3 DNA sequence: TGTGCCAGCAGCGTAAACATAGGGGAGACCCAGTACTTC. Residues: CASSVNIGETQYF.

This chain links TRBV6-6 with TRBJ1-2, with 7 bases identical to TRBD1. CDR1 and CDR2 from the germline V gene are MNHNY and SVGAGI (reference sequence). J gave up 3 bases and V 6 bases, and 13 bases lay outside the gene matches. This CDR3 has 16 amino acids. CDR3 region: CASSQTQGQFYYGYTF. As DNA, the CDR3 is TGTGCCAGCAGCCAAACCCAGGGACAGTTTTACTATGGCTACACCTTC.

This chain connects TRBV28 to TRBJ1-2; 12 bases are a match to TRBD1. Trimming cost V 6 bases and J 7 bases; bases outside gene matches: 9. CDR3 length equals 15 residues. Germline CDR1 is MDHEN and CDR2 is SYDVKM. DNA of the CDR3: TGTGCCAGCAGCCTCGGGACAGGGGGCAGGGGTGGCTACACCTTC. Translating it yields CASSLGTGGRGGYTF.